This T cell receptor (beta chain) was identified in a study of somatic mutations in cytotoxic T cells in rheumatoid arthritis. General observations from the study: Antigen targets of the expanded CD8+ clones remained unidentified. In about an eighth of the roughly 60 patients, the largest CD8+ clone exceeded 20% of CD8+ cells. Clonality of CD8+ T cells, which was compared between rheumatoid arthritis patients and age-matched healthy controls, did not differ significantly.

Using immunoSEQ multiplex PCR, the repertoire was profiled, and TCRdb retains in-frame clones only, with some absent. This sample has some 10,000 clones, with about 81% found just once. After CD4+ and CD8+ cells were isolated by positive magnetic bead selection, their purity was checked by flow cytometry. This clone occurred once. The antigen is unknown. From germline, CDR1 is SGHDT and CDR2 YYEEEE. This CDR3 has 12 amino acids. The V and J ends lost 2 bases and 6 bases respectively, with 9 bases between them. The chain combines TRBV5-6 with TRBJ2-7; weak D call: TRBD1 (5 bases). The sequence came from a woman in her 50s in good health. Material for sequencing was CD8+ T cells sorted from blood. CDR3 bases: TGTGCCAGCAGCTTAGGGGTTCTCGAGCAGTACTTC. Translated: CASSLGVLEQYF.